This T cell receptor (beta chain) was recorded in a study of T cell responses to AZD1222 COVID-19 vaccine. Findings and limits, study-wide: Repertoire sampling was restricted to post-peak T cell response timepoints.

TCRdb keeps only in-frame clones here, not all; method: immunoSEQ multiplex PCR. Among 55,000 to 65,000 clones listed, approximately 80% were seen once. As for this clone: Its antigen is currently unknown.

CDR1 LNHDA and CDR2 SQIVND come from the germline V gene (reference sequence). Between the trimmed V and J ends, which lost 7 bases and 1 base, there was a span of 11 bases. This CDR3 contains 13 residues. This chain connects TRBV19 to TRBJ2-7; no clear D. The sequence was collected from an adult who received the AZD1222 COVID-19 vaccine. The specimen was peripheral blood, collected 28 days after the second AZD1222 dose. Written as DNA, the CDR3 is TGTGCCAGTAAGGGCCCAGGATCCTACGAGCAGTACTTC. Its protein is CASKGPGSYEQYF.